This T cell receptor beta chain was sequenced during a study of shared T cell receptors in the human thymus. The data were produced by immunoSEQ multiplex PCR, yet TCRdb's version contains in-frame clones alone and is incomplete. The sample lists roughly 710,000 clones; around 85% were seen once. Germline V lookup: CDR1 LNHDA, CDR2 SQIVND (reference sequence). The CDR3 is 17 residues long. V was cut by 1 base and J by 6 bases, with 21 bases left in between. The data also belong to a second study, concerning human thymus T cells. That work adds: During corrective heart surgery, resections were taken, and the thymus tissue came from them. Thymic and blood repertoires appeared to show biased V and J gene usage. Among unrelated individuals, related research reported thymic repertoires that overlapped highly.

The chain joins TRBV19 to TRBJ1-2, with D possibly being TRBD1 (5 bases). This TCR came from a girl less than two years old with a congenital heart defect. The material sequenced was thymocytes. Here the CDR3 reads CASSIVGDHPRKNGYTF. The CDR3 region has the DNA TGTGCCAGTAGTATAGTAGGGGATCACCCTAGGAAGAATGGCTACACCTTC. Supplemented by reference TRBV19 and TRBJ1-2, the full variable domain reads DGGITQSPKYLFRKEGQNVTLSCEQNLNHDAMYWYRQDPGQGLRLIYYSQIVNDFQKGDIAEGYSVSREKKESFPLTVTSAQKNPTAFYLCASSIVGDHPRKNGYTFGSGTRLTVV.